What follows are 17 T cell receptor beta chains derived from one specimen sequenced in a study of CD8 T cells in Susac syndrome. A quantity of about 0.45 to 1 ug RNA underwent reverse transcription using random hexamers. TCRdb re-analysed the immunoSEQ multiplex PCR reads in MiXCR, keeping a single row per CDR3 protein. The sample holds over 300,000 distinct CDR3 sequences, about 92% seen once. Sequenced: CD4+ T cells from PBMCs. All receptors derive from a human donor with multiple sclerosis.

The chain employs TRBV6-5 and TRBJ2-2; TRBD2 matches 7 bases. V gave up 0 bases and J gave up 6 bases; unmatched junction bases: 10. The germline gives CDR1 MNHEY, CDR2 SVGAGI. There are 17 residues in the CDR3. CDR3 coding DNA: TGTGCCAGCAGTTACTCGACTGGCGGGGGAGTCGCCGGGGAGCTGTTTTTT. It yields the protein CASSYSTGGGVAGELFF.

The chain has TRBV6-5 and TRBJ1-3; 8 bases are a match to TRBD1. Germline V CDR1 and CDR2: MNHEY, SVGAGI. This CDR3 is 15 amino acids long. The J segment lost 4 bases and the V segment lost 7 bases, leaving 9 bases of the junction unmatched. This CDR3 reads CASTPDRGRGNTIYF. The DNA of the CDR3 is TGTGCCAGCACCCCAGACAGGGGCAGGGGAAACACCATATATTTT.

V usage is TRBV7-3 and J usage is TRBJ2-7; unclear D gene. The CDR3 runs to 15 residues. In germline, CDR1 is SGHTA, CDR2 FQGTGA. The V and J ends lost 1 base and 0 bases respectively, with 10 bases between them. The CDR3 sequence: CASSLSSRSSYEQYF. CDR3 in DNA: TGTGCCAGCAGCTTAAGCTCAAGAAGCTCCTACGAGCAGTACTTC. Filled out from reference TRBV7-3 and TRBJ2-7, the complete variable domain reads GAGVSQTPSNKVTEKGKYVELRCDPISGHTALYWYRQSLGQGPEFLIYFQGTGAADDSGLPNDRFFAVRPEGSVSTLKIQRTERGDSAVYLCASSLSSRSSYEQYFGPGTRLTVT.

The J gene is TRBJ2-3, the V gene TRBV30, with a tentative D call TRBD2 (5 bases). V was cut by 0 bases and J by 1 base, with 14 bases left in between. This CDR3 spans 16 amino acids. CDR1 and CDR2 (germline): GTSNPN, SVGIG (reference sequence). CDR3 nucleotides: TGTGCCTGGAGTGTAAATCCGGGAATTGGCACAGATACGCAGTATTTT. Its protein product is CAWSVNPGIGTDTQYF.

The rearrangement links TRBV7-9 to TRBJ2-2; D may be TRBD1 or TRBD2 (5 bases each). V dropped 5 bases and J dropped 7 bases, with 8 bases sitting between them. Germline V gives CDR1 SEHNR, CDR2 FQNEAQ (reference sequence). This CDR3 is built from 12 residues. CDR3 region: CASSRDHGELFF. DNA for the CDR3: TGTGCCAGCAGCCGGGACCACGGGGAGCTGTTTTTT. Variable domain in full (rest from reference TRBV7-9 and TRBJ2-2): DTGVSQNPRHKITKRGQNVTFRCDPISEHNRLYWYRQTLGQGPEFLTYFQNEAQLEKSRLLSDRFSAERPKGSFSTLEIQRTEQGDSAMYLCASSRDHGELFFGEGSRLTVL.

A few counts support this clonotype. The chain's CDR3 is CASSLVRGGYEQYF. The CDR3 bases are TGTGCCAGCAGCTTAGTTAGAGGGGGCTACGAGCAGTACTTC. The chain employs TRBV11-2 and TRBJ2-7, with D perhaps matching TRBD1 (6 bases). CDR3 length: 14 residues. Germline CDR1 and CDR2: SGHAT and FQNNGV. The V and J ends lost 1 base and 3 bases respectively, with 10 bases between them.

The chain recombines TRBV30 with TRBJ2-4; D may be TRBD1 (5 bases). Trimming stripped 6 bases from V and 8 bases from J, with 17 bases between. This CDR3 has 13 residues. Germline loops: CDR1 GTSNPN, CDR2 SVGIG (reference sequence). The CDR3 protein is CACEVGQGDIQYF. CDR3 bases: TGTGCCTGCGAGGTAGGGCAGGGCGACATTCAGTACTTC.

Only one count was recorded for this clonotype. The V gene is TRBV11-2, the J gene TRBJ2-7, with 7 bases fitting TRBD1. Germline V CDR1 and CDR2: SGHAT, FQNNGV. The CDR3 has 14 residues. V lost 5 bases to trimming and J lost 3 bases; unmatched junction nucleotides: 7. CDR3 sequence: CASSPGQRDYEQYF. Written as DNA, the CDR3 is TGTGCCAGCAGCCCGGGACAGCGAGACTACGAGCAGTACTTC.

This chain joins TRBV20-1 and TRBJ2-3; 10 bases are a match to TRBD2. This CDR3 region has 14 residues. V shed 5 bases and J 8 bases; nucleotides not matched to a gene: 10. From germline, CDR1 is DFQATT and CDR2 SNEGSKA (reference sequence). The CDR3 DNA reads TGCAGTGCTCCAGCGGGAGGGCGGTGGGCTACGCAGTATTTT. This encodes CSAPAGGRWATQYF.

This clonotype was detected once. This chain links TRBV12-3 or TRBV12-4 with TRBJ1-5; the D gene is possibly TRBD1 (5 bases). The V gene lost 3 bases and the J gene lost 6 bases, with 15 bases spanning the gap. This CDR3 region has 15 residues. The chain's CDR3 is CASSFRLQGVQPQHF. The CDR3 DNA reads TGTGCCAGCAGTTTTCGTCTCCAAGGGGTTCAGCCCCAGCATTTT.

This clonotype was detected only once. The CDR3 loop reads CASSLYGSPNEKLFF. The CDR3 region has the DNA TGTGCCAGCAGCTTGTATGGAAGCCCAAATGAAAAACTGTTTTTT. The V and J genes are TRBV5-6 and TRBJ1-4, with unresolved D. Between the trimmed V and J ends, which lost 1 base and 5 bases, there was a span of 12 bases. Germline V gene sequence: CDR1 SGHDT, CDR2 YYEEEE. The CDR3 runs to 15 residues.

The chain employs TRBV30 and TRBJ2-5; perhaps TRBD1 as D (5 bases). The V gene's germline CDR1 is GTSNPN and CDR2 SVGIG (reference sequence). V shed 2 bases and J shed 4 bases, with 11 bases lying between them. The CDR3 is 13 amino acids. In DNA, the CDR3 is TGTGCCTGGAGTAATAGGGGTGGAGAGACCCAGTACTTC. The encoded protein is CAWSNRGGETQYF.

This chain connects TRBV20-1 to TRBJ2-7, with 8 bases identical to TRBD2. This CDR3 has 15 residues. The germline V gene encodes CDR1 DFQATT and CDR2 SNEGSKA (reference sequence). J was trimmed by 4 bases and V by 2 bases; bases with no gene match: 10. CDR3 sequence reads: CSARPPGLVSYEQYF. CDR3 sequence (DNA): TGCAGTGCTAGACCTCCGGGACTAGTGTCTTACGAGCAGTACTTC.

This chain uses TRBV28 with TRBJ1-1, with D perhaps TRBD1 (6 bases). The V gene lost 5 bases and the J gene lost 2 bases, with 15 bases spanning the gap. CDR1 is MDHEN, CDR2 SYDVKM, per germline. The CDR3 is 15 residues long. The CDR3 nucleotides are TGTGCCAGCAGTACGCCTGGGGGGCCAAACACTGAAGCTTTCTTT. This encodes CASSTPGGPNTEAFF.

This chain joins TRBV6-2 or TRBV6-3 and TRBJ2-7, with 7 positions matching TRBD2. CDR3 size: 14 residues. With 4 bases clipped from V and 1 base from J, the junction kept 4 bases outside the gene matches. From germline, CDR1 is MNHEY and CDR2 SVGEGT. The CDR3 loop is CASSWGGGSYEQYF. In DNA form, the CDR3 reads TGTGCCAGCAGTTGGGGCGGGGGTTCCTACGAGCAGTACTTC.

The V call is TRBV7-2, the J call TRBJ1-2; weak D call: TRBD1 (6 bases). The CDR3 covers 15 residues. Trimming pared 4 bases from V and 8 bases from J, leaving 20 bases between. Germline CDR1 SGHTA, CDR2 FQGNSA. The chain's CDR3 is CASSSLSGGVVGYTF. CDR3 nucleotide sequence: TGTGCCAGCAGCTCCTTATCCGGGGGCGTTGTGGGCTACACCTTC.

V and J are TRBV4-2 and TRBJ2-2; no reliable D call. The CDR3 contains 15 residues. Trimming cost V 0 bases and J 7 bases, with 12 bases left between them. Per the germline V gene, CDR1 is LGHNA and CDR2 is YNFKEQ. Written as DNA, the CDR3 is TGTGCCAGCAGCCAAGATCTTGGAAGTGACGGGGAGCTGTTTTTT. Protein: CASSQDLGSDGELFF.